This is a list of T cell receptor beta chains from one sample in a study of stem cell transplantation in POMP-related autoinflammatory disease. TCRdb keeps only in-frame clones here, not all; method: immunoSEQ multiplex PCR. The data hold tens of thousands of clones, with just over 90% observed a single time. The starting material was CD4+ T cells from PBMCs, obtained after stem cell transplantation. These receptor sequences come from a human patient with POMP-related autoinflammation and immune dysregulation (PRAID). The graft donor may have contributed some T cells. Each CDR3 is given with its conserved first and last residue. A D gene is named only where the DNA matches it firmly. Expanded clones are given a class, and other clones once, few, many or no size at all.

cdr3_nt: TGTGCCAGCAGCTCCCGGTTCTCCCGGGACAGAAATAATGAAAAACTGTTTTTT; cdr3_aa: CASSSRFSRDRNNEKLFF; d_call: TRBD1; j_call: TRBJ1-4; clone_size: once; v_call: TRBV7-9
cdr3_nt: TGTGCCAGCAGTTACCCTAAAAACAGGTACCAAGAGACCCAGTACTTC; cdr3_aa: CASSYPKNRYQETQYF; d_call: NA; j_call: TRBJ2-5; clone_size: NA; v_call: TRBV6-2/TRBV6-3
cdr3_nt: TGTGCCAGCAGTTACAGACAGGGTAAAGCTTTCTTT; cdr3_aa: CASSYRQGKAFF; d_call: TRBD1; j_call: TRBJ1-1; clone_size: NA; v_call: TRBV6-5
cdr3_nt: TGTGCCAGCAGTCTATCGGGACTTTTCAGCTCTGGAAACACCATATATTTT; cdr3_aa: CASSLSGLFSSGNTIYF; d_call: NA; j_call: TRBJ1-3; clone_size: NA; v_call: TRBV2
cdr3_nt: TGTGCCAGCAGACACTCAACAGGGTCTGGCTACACCTTC; cdr3_aa: CASRHSTGSGYTF; d_call: NA; j_call: TRBJ1-2; clone_size: NA; v_call: TRBV7-8
cdr3_nt: TGTGCCAGCAGTTTCTCTGGGGGCAATCAGCCCCAGCATTTT; cdr3_aa: CASSFSGGNQPQHF; d_call: NA; j_call: TRBJ1-5; clone_size: NA; v_call: TRBV27
cdr3_nt: TGTGCCAGCAGCGTCACACCGGGACAGGGGGCTCGTGAGCAGTTCTTC; cdr3_aa: CASSVTPGQGAREQFF; d_call: TRBD1; j_call: TRBJ2-1; clone_size: NA; v_call: TRBV9
cdr3_nt: TGTGCCAGTAGTATACGCCCCCCGGGACACTTAAAAAACATTCAGTACTTC; cdr3_aa: CASSIRPPGHLKNIQYF; d_call: NA; j_call: TRBJ2-4; clone_size: NA; v_call: TRBV19
cdr3_nt: TGTGCCAGCAGCGCCGGGACAGTGACCCCGCAAGAGACCCAGTACTTC; cdr3_aa: CASSAGTVTPQETQYF; d_call: TRBD1; j_call: TRBJ2-5; clone_size: NA; v_call: TRBV5-4
cdr3_nt: TGTGCCACCAGTGATAGAAGCAGGGGGGACAGGGAGACCCAGTACTTC; cdr3_aa: CATSDRSRGDRETQYF; d_call: TRBD1; j_call: TRBJ2-5; clone_size: NA; v_call: TRBV24-1
cdr3_nt: TGCGCCAGCAGCCAAACGACTAGCGGGGGTGAGACCCAGTACTTC; cdr3_aa: CASSQTTSGGETQYF; d_call: TRBD2; j_call: TRBJ2-5; clone_size: NA; v_call: TRBV4-1
cdr3_nt: TGTGCCAGCAGTTCCAAACCGACAGGGGCACCCCTCCACTTT; cdr3_aa: CASSSKPTGAPLHF; d_call: TRBD1; j_call: TRBJ1-6; clone_size: NA; v_call: TRBV6-7
cdr3_nt: TGCGCCAGCAGCTTGGGACAGGTGCCCAATTCACCCCTCCACTTT; cdr3_aa: CASSLGQVPNSPLHF; d_call: NA; j_call: TRBJ1-6; clone_size: few; v_call: TRBV5-1
cdr3_nt: TGCAGCGTAACGGGGCAGGGGAGAGATCAGCCCCAGCATTTT; cdr3_aa: CSVTGQGRDQPQHF; d_call: NA; j_call: TRBJ1-5; clone_size: NA; v_call: TRBV29-1
cdr3_nt: TGTGCCAGTGAGGCAGATACGCAGTATTTT; cdr3_aa: CASEADTQYF; d_call: NA; j_call: TRBJ2-3; clone_size: NA; v_call: TRBV27